This record concerns one T cell receptor beta chain sequence. The germline V gene encodes CDR1 MNHNY and CDR2 SVGAGI (reference sequence). The ends were cut back, 0 bases at V and 8 bases at J, with 13 bases in the middle. This CDR3 contains 14 residues. Produced via immunoSEQ multiplex PCR; TCRdb's table is partial and in-frame only. The sample includes 120,000 or so clones, around 90% of them seen just once. The data stem from a study of T cell responses to AZD1222 COVID-19 vaccine. The source of this sequence is an adult in good health. This sample comprised peripheral blood, obtained on day 0 of AZD1222 vaccination. The rearrangement links TRBV6-6 to TRBJ1-1; the D gene is possibly TRBD1 (6 bases). CDR3 amino acids: CASSYSTGGREAFF. The CDR3 region has the DNA TGTGCCAGCAGTTACTCGACAGGTGGGCGCGAAGCTTTCTTT.